This TCR beta chain emerged from a study of CD8 T cells in Susac syndrome (dated by TCRdb to the late 2010s). For the study in its entirety: Repertoire sequencing was used to test whether CD8+ T cell activation and differentiation in Susac syndrome was antigen driven. The clonality of the CD8+ T cell repertoire was compared across 12 healthy donors, some 14 Susac syndrome patients and about 16 multiple sclerosis patients.

Including cysteine and phenylalanine, the CDR3 has 14 amino acids. Here the CDR3 DNA is all that survives: 42 bases in frame from base 1. Compared with germline, V lacks 4 bases and J lacks 3 bases; bases without a gene match: 4. The germline V gene encodes CDR1 MNHEY and CDR2 SMNVEV (reference sequence). The research as a whole found: The TCR sequencing and HLA analysis was acknowledged to have included a relatively small number of individuals.

Peripheral blood CD8+ and CD4+ T cells from healthy donors, Susac syndrome patients and multiple sclerosis patients were profiled using high-throughput TCR beta sequencing. The healthy donors served as controls matched for age and sex. Bulk CD8+ and CD4+ T cells were purified by magnetic negative isolation, whereas CD8+ TEMRA cells were enriched by FACS. Blood was drawn into EDTA tubes, processed within 24 hours, and PBMCs were isolated by density gradient centrifugation. PBMCs intended for TCR sequencing were frozen in liquid nitrogen and were later thawed in a 37 degrees C water bath. The sorted or isolated CD4+, CD8+ and CD8+ TEMRA cells had a purity of 90% or higher. Comments on this clonotype: Its antigen is still unknown. No base quality information exists; no much larger clone differs at one position.

RNA was extracted using the RNeasy kit, and roughly 0.45 to 1 microgram was reverse transcribed with random hexamers. The immunoSEQ multiplex PCR assay, covering 54 Vbeta and 13 Jbeta segments, was used to amplify TCR beta CDR3 regions. PCR amplification bias was corrected by using a synthetic template baseline for primer optimization and computational correction. Processing in the source paper ran as follows. Reads were annotated to V, D and J genes according to IMGT and were analyzed with immunoSEQ Analyzer, with only productive sequences retained. Clonality was calculated as one minus the Shannon entropy normalized by log2 of the number of productive unique sequences. For each patient and control, public and private clones were evaluated within the 100 most prevalent clones. Susac-specific clones were defined as absent from healthy and MS cohorts, roughly 1,100 published viral clones and other ImmuneACCESS disease sequences. The public reads were quality trimmed at Q25 with fastp and then assembled into clones with MiXCR by TCRdb, keeping productive beta chains. Each CDR3 protein gets just one entry, which takes the most common genes and DNA from the rows behind it. In this record, the V and J calls reflect TCRdb's handling and not the investigators' own analysis. The sample contains under 20,000 distinct CDR3 sequences, about 95% of them found a single time. The top ten hold roughly 0.23% of the sample.

Sequenced input: CD8+ T cells from PBMCs. The rearranged chain carries TRBV27 and TRBJ2-7, and 9 bases in between align with TRBD2. The receptor was isolated from a human donor in good health. Here the CDR3 is given as CASSWDSGSYEQYF. The nucleotides read TGTGCCAGCAGTTGGGATAGCGGGAGCTACGAGCAGTACTTC.